This TCR beta chain was captured in a study of OX40 agonist ivuxolimab in advanced cancers. Across the study: Patients assigned to dose escalation were diagnosed with hepatocellular carcinoma, melanoma, renal cell or head and neck cancer. A male proportion of approximately 83% was recorded, with mean age about 60 years and range about 23 to 90. A partial response was reached by three patients: one with hepatocellular carcinoma and two with cutaneous melanoma.

The germline V gene has CDR1 SGHDT and CDR2 YYEEEE. V dropped 1 base and J dropped 5 bases, with 18 bases sitting between them. This CDR3 has 16 amino acids. The method was immunoSEQ multiplex PCR; TCRdb's version includes in-frame clones alone and lacks a portion of them. Among about 73,000 clones, 92% were seen once, and the ten largest hold under 10%. The chain has TRBV5-6 and TRBJ2-5; D gene ambiguous. The clonotype was recovered from an adult with an advanced solid tumor such as melanoma, head and neck, liver or kidney cancer. The sample here was CD4+ or CD8+ T cells sorted from blood, taken in a trial of the OX40 agonist ivuxolimab. CDR3 sequence reads: CASSLSFIGNRETQYF. CDR3 coding DNA: TGTGCCAGCAGCTTGAGTTTTATAGGGAATCGGGAGACCCAGTACTTC. Full variable domain (outside the CDR3, taken from reference TRBV5-6 and TRBJ2-5): DAGVTQSPTHLIKTRGQQVTLRCSPKSGHDTVSWYQQALGQGPQFIFQYYEEEERQRGNFPDRFSGHQFPNYSSELNVNALLLGDSALYLCASSLSFIGNRETQYFGPGTRLLVL.